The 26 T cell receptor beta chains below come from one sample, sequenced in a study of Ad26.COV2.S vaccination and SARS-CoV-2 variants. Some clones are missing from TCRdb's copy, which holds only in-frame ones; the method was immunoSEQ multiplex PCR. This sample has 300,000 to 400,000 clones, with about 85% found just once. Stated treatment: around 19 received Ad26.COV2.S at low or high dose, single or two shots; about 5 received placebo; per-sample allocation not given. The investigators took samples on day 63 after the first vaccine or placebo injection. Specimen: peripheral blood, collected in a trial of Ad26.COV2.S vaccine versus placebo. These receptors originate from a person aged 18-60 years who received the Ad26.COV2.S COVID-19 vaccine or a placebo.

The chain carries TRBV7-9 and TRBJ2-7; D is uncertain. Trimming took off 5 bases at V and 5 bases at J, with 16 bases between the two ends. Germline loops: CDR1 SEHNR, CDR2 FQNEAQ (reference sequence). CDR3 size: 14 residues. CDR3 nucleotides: TGTGCCAGCAGCCTTGGGGTACAGTCCCACGAGCAGTACTTC. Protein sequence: CASSLGVQSHEQYF.

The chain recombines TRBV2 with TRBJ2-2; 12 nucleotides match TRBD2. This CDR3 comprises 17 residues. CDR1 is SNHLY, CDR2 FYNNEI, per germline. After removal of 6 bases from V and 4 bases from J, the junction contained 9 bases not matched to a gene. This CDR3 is CASRELAGGKGTGELFF. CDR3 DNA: TGTGCCAGCAGAGAACTAGCGGGGGGAAAGGGCACCGGGGAGCTGTTTTTT.

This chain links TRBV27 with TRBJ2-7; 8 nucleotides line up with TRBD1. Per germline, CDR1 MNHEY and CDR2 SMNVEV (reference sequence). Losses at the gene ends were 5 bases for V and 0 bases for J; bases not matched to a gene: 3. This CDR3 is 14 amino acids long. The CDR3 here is CASSTGTGSYEQYF. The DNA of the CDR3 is TGTGCCAGCAGTACCGGGACAGGCTCCTACGAGCAGTACTTC.

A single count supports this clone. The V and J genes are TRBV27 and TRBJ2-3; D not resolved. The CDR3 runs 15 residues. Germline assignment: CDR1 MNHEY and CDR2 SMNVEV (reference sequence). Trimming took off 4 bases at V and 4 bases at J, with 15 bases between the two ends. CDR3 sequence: CASSSNSVGPDTQYF. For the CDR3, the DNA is TGTGCCAGCAGTTCTAACAGCGTCGGGCCAGATACGCAGTATTTT.

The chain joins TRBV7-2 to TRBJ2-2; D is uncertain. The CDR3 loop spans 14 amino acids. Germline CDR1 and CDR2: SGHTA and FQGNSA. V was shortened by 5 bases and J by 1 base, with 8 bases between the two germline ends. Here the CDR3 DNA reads TGTGCCAGCAGCAAGCAGAGGAACACCGGGGAGCTGTTTTTT. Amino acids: CASSKQRNTGELFF. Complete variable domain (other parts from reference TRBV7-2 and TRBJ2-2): GAGVSQSPSNKVTEKGKDVELRCDPISGHTALYWYRQSLGQGLEFLIYFQGNSAPDKSGLPSDRFSAERTGGSVSTLTIQRTQQEDSAVYLCASSKQRNTGELFFGEGSRLTVL.

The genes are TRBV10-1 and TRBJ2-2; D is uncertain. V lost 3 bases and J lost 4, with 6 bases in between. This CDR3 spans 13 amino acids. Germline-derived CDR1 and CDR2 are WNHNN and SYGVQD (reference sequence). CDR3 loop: CASSDGLTGELFF. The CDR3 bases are TGCGCCAGCAGTGATGGCCTCACCGGGGAGCTGTTTTTT.

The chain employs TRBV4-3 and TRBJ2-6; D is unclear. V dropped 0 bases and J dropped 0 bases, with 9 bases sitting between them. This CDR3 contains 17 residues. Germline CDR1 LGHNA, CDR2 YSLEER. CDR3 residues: CASSQEWSTSGANVLTF. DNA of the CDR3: TGCGCCAGCAGCCAAGAGTGGAGTACCTCTGGGGCCAACGTCCTGACTTTC.

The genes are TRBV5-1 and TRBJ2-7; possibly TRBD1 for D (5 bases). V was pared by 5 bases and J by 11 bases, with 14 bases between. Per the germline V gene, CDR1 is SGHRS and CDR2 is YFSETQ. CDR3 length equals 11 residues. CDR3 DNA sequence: TGCGCCAGCAGAGACCAGGGTTCTGAGTACTTC. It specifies CASRDQGSEYF.

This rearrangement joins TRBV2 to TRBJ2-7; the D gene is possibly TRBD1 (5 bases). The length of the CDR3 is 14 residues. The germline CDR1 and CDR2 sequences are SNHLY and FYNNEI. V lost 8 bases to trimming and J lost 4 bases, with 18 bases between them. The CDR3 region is CASSEQVLPYEQYF. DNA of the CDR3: TGTGCCAGCTCGGAACAGGTCCTTCCTTACGAGCAGTACTTC.

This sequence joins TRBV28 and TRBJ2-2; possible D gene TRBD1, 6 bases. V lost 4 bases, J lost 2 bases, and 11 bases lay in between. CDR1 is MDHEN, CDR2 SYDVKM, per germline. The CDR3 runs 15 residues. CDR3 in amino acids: CASSWTDLNTGELFF. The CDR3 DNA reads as TGTGCCAGCAGTTGGACAGATTTAAACACCGGGGAGCTGTTTTTT.

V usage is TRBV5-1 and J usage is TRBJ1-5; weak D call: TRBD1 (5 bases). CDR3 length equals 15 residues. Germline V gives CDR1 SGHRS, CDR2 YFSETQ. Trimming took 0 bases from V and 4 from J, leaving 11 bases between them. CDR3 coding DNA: TGCGCCAGCAGCTTGGACGGGGCTGGGAATCAGCCCCAGCATTTT. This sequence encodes CASSLDGAGNQPQHF.

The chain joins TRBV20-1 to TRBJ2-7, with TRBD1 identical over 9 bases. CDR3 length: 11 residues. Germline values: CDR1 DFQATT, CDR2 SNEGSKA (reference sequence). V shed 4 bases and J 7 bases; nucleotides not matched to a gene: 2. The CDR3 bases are TGCAGTGCTACCGGGACAGGGGAGCAGTACTTC. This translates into CSATGTGEQYF.

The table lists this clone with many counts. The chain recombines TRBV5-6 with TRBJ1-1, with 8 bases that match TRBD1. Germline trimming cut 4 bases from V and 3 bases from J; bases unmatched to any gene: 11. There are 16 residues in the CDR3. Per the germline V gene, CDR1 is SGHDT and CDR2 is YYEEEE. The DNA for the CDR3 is TGTGCCAGCAGCCCAGACAGGGGTTTTGCGGACACTGAAGCTTTCTTT. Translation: CASSPDRGFADTEAFF. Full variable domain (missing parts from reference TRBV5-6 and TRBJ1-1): DAGVTQSPTHLIKTRGQQVTLRCSPKSGHDTVSWYQQALGQGPQFIFQYYEEEERQRGNFPDRFSGHQFPNYSSELNVNALLLGDSALYLCASSPDRGFADTEAFFGQGTRLTVV.

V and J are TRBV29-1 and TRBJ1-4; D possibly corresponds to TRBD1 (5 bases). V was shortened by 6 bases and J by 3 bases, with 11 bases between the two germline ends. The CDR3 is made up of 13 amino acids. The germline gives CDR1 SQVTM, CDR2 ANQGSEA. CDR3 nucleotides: TGCAGCGTAATGCCGGGGGCTAATGAAAAACTGTTTTTT. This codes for CSVMPGANEKLFF.

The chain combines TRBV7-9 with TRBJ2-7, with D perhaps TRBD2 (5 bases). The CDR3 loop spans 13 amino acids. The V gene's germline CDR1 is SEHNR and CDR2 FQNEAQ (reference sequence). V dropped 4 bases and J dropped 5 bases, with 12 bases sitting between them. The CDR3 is CASSWMDWDEQYF. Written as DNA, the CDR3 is TGTGCCAGCAGCTGGATGGACTGGGACGAGCAGTACTTC.

The CDR3 nucleotides read TGTGCCATCAGTGTTCTCCCCGGGACCCACAATGAGCAGTTCTTC. Protein product: CAISVLPGTHNEQFF. V and J are TRBV10-3 and TRBJ2-1; D might be TRBD1 or TRBD2, each matching 5 bases. Between the trimmed V and J ends, which lost 4 bases and 5 bases, there was a span of 15 bases. The CDR3 runs 15 residues. Germline loops: CDR1 ENHRY, CDR2 SYGVKD.

This chain's CDR3 is CASRPGPSGNEQFF. CDR3 nucleotide sequence: TGTGCCAGCAGACCGGGCCCATCAGGCAATGAGCAGTTCTTC. The V and J genes are TRBV7-9 and TRBJ2-1; D is unclear. This CDR3 has 14 residues. The germline CDR1 and CDR2 sequences are SEHNR and FQNEAQ (reference sequence). V dropped 6 bases and J dropped 6 bases, with 15 bases sitting between them.

As DNA, the CDR3 is TGTGCCAGCAGTTACGTTTTTTCGGATGGCGTAGCGGACAAAGAGACCCAGTACTTC. Amino acid sequence: CASSYVFSDGVADKETQYF. J is TRBJ2-5 and V is TRBV6-2 or TRBV6-3; weak D call: TRBD2 (6 bases). The CDR3 contains 19 residues. V lost 2 bases to trimming and J lost 3 bases, with 25 bases between them. Germline CDR1 and CDR2: MNHEY and SVGEGT.

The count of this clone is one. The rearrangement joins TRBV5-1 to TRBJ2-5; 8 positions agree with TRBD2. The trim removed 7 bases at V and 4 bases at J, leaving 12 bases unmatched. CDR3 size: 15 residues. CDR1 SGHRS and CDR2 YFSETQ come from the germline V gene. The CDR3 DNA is TGCGCCAGCGGTGTTTCCTCGGGGGGGCGAGAGACCCAGTACTTC. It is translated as CASGVSSGGRETQYF.

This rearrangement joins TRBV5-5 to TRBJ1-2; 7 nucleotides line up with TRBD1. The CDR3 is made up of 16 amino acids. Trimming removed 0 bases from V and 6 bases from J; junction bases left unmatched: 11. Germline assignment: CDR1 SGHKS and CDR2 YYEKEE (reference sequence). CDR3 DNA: TGTGCCAGCAGCTTGGGAGGTGGCAGGGGGGTTGATGGCTACACCTTC. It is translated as CASSLGGGRGVDGYTF.

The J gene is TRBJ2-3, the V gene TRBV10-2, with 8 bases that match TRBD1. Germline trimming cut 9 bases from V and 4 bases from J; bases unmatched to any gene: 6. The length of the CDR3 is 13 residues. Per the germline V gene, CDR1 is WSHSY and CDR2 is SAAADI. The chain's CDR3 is CARGRTGSDTQYF. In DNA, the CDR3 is TGCGCCAGAGGGAGGACAGGGTCAGATACGCAGTATTTT.

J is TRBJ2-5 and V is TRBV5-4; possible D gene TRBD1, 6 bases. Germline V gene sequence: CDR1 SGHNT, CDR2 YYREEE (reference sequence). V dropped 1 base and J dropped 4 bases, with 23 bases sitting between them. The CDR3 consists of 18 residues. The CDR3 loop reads CASSLRGRGRFGGETQYF. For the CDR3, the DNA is TGTGCCAGCAGCTTGCGAGGCAGGGGAAGGTTCGGAGGAGAGACCCAGTACTTC.

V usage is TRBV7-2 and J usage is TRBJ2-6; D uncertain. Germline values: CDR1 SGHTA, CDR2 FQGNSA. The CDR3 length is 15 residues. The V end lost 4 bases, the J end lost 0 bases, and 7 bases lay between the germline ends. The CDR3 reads CASSSRDSGANVLTF. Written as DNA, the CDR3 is TGTGCCAGCAGCTCTAGGGACTCTGGGGCCAACGTCCTGACTTTC.

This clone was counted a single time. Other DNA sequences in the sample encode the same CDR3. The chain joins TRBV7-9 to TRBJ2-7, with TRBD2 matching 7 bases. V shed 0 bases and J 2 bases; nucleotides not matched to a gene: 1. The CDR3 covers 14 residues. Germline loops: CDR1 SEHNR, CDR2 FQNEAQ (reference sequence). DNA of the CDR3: TGTGCCAGCAGCTTAGCGGGAGGGCCCTACGAGCAGTACTTC. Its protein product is CASSLAGGPYEQYF.

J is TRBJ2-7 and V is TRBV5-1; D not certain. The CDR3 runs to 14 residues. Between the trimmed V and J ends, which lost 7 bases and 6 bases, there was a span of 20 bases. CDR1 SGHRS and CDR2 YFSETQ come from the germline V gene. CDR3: CASSPALQTGEQYF. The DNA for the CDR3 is TGCGCCAGCTCCCCTGCCTTACAGACGGGCGAGCAGTACTTC.

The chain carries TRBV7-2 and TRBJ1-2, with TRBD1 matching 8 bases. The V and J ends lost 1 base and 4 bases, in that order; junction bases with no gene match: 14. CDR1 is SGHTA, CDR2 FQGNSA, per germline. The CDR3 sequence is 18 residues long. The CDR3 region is CASSLVPPGGADSYGYTF. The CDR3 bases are TGTGCCAGCAGCTTAGTTCCCCCAGGGGGCGCGGATTCCTATGGCTACACCTTC.